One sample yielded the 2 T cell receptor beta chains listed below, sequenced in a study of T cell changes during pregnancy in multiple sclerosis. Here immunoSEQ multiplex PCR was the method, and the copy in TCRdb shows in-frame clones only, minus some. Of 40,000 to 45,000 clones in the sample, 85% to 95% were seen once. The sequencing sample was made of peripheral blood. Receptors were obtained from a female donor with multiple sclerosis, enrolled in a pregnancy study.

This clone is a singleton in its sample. Here the CDR3 reads CASSWEQGMGQPQHF. Written as DNA, the CDR3 is TGTGCCAGCAGTTGGGAACAGGGTATGGGGCAGCCCCAGCATTTT. This chain links TRBV6-6 with TRBJ1-5, with a tentative D call TRBD1 (6 bases). V was pared by 4 bases and J by 7 bases, with 17 bases between. Germline V CDR1 and CDR2: MNHNY, SVGAGI (reference sequence). The CDR3 length is 15 residues.

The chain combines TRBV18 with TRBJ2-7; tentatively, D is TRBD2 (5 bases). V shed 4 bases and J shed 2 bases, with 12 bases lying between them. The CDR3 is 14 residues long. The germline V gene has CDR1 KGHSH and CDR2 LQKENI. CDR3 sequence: CASSLPAGTYEQYF. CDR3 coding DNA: TGTGCCAGCTCACTCCCGGCGGGCACCTACGAGCAGTACTTC. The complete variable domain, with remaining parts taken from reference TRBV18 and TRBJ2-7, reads NAGVMQNPRHLVRRRGQEARLRCSPMKGHSHVYWYRQLPEEGLKFMVYLQKENIIDESGMPKERFSAEFPKEGPSILRIQQVVRGDSAAYFCASSLPAGTYEQYFGPGTRLTVT.